Many counts were recorded for the clone carrying this T cell receptor beta chain. Its target is unknown. CDR1 MGHDK and CDR2 SYGVNS come from the germline V gene. The CDR3 covers 12 residues. V was cut by 5 bases and J by 5 bases, with 9 bases left in between. None of the patients had undergone any treatment ahead of thyroid surgery. Original analysis: A classifier for distant metastasis in papillary thyroid cancer was constructed using CDR3 differences observed across clinicopathological groups. TCRdb reanalyzed the PCR reads via MiXCR. These V and J calls rely on TCRdb rather than the paper's analysis. This sample has roughly 34,000 clones; 20% to 25% occur once, and the top ten carry roughly 3%. These data belong to a study of metastatic and nonmetastatic thyroid tumors. Study-wide findings and caveats: According to reports, the diversity of TCR beta was significantly higher in malignant thyroid tumors than in benign nodules, and this held in both blood and tumor samples.

The clonotype was recovered from a male donor with papillary thyroid cancer or a benign thyroid nodule (not recorded which). Some clones in this sample may be carry-over from other donors' samples. The sequenced sample was tumor tissue. The V gene is TRBV25-1, the J gene TRBJ1-2; D is undetermined. The CDR3 sequence: CASSKGLYGYTF. In DNA, the CDR3 is TGTGCCAGCAGTAAGGGATTGTATGGCTACACCTTC.